These T cell receptor beta chains were read from a single sample in a study of technical replicates of blood from several donors. Sequencing was performed with immunoSEQ multiplex PCR; in TCRdb, only in-frame clones are kept and a portion is missing. This sample has more than 55,000 clones, with approximately 90% found just once. Material: T cells isolated from PBMCs. These TCRs come from a human donor in good health. CDR3s include the opening cysteine and the closing phenylalanine or tryptophan. Each record gives: J gene, D gene, clone size, V gene, CDR3 DNA, CDR3 protein. A D gene is named only where the DNA matches it firmly. Rows may omit the clone size; those that give it use once, few, many or a size class.

J gene: TRBJ1-5; D gene: .; clone size: .; V gene: TRBV10-2; CDR3 DNA: TGCGCCAGCAGTGAGTGGCCCCAGTCCGGCAATCAGCCCCAGCATTTT; CDR3 protein: CASSEWPQSGNQPQHF
J gene: TRBJ2-7; D gene: TRBD1; clone size: once; V gene: TRBV5-4; CDR3 DNA: TGTGCCAGCAGCTTGTCGGGACAGACCTACGAGCAGTACTTC; CDR3 protein: CASSLSGQTYEQYF
J gene: TRBJ2-7; D gene: .; clone size: .; V gene: TRBV7-2; CDR3 DNA: TGTGCCAGCAGCCTAGAGGGGATCGACGAGCAGTACTTC; CDR3 protein: CASSLEGIDEQYF
J gene: TRBJ2-7; D gene: .; clone size: .; V gene: TRBV6-5; CDR3 DNA: TGTGCCAGCAGACTCCGGGACAATTCATACGAGCAGTACTTC; CDR3 protein: CASRLRDNSYEQYF
J gene: TRBJ2-7; D gene: TRBD1; clone size: .; V gene: TRBV19; CDR3 DNA: TGTGCCAGTAGTAAACAGGGGAAGTACGAGCAGTACTTC; CDR3 protein: CASSKQGKYEQYF
J gene: TRBJ1-2; D gene: .; clone size: .; V gene: TRBV13; CDR3 DNA: TGTGCCAGCAGGAAAGGGAGGTATGATGGCTACACCTTC; CDR3 protein: CASRKGRYDGYTF
J gene: TRBJ1-1; D gene: .; clone size: .; V gene: TRBV19; CDR3 DNA: TGTGCCAGTAGTCCTTACCTTAGACAGGAAGCTTTCTTT; CDR3 protein: CASSPYLRQEAFF
J gene: TRBJ2-3; D gene: TRBD2; clone size: .; V gene: TRBV11-2; CDR3 DNA: TGTGCCAGCCGCCAAGGTACCGGGAGGTCTAGCACAGATACGCAGTATTTT; CDR3 protein: CASRQGTGRSSTDTQYF
J gene: TRBJ2-1; D gene: TRBD2; clone size: .; V gene: TRBV14; CDR3 DNA: TGTGCCAGCAGCCGAGCACTAGCGGGAAGCTACAATGAGCAGTTCTTC; CDR3 protein: CASSRALAGSYNEQFF
J gene: TRBJ1-2; D gene: .; clone size: .; V gene: TRBV25-1; CDR3 DNA: TGTGCCAGCAGTGAATTTTCTTACGCAGGCTATGGCTACACCTTC; CDR3 protein: CASSEFSYAGYGYTF
J gene: TRBJ2-2; D gene: TRBD1; clone size: .; V gene: TRBV2; CDR3 DNA: TGTGCCAGCAGTGGGACAGGGTACACCGGGGAGCTGTTTTTT; CDR3 protein: CASSGTGYTGELFF
J gene: TRBJ1-5; D gene: .; clone size: once; V gene: TRBV5-1; CDR3 DNA: TGCGCCAGCAGCCCCGGACAGTCCAATCAGCCCCAGCATTTT; CDR3 protein: CASSPGQSNQPQHF
J gene: TRBJ1-1; D gene: .; clone size: .; V gene: TRBV11-2; CDR3 DNA: TGTGCCAGCAGCTCCCTGACACTTGAAGCTTTCTTT; CDR3 protein: CASSSLTLEAFF
J gene: TRBJ2-3; D gene: TRBD2; clone size: .; V gene: TRBV11-3; CDR3 DNA: TGTGCCAGCAGCTCCCTAGCGGGAGTGAACGCAGATACGCAGTATTTT; CDR3 protein: CASSSLAGVNADTQYF
J gene: TRBJ2-3; D gene: .; clone size: once; V gene: TRBV5-4; CDR3 DNA: TGTGCCAGCAGCCCTGACCTAGTGCGGGTAAGCACAGATACGCAGTATTTT; CDR3 protein: CASSPDLVRVSTDTQYF
J gene: TRBJ2-7; D gene: .; clone size: .; V gene: TRBV11-2; CDR3 DNA: TGTGCCAGCAGCCCCGCGACAGGTTCCTACGAGCAGTACTTC; CDR3 protein: CASSPATGSYEQYF